One and the same sample provided the 2 T cell receptor beta chains below, sequenced in a study of blood T cell repertoires in COVID-19. Assay: immunoSEQ multiplex PCR; the TCRdb copy retains only in-frame clones and omits some. The sample lists 150,000 to 160,000 clones; more than 80% were seen once. Sample: peripheral blood. These TCRs come from a woman aged 40 to 49 with acute or convalescent COVID-19.

J is TRBJ1-3 and V is TRBV14; D uncertain. The CDR3 runs to 11 residues. Trimming took off 8 bases at V and 7 bases at J, with 9 bases between the two ends. Germline CDR1 SGHDN, CDR2 FVKESK. The CDR3 loop is CASGYSNTIYF. In DNA, the CDR3 is TGTGCCAGCGGCTACAGTAACACCATATATTTT.

V usage is TRBV24-1 and J usage is TRBJ2-7; 8 bases are a match to TRBD1. The V gene end was trimmed by 3 bases and the J gene end by 4 bases; junction bases not matched to a gene: 7. CDR1 is KGHDR and CDR2 is SFDVKD in the germline V gene. The CDR3 consists of 15 residues. The CDR3 DNA is TGTGCCACCAGTGATACGACCGGGACAGGTTACGAGCAGTACTTC. Encoded protein: CATSDTTGTGYEQYF.